The clone carrying this TCR beta chain has only a few counts. The antigen is undetermined. After the first PCR, alpha and beta chain libraries were processed separately. This sample is drawn from a study of naive and memory T cell subsets. Whole-study results and caveats: Naive and memory repertoire findings lacked a ground truth for validation.

Both TRBC1 and TRBC2 were covered by a beta constant-region primer of two equimolar oligonucleotides. TCRdb processed the UMI-ligation and nested PCR reads anew with MiXCR; each CDR3 protein has one entry. The sample gives about 150,000 distinct CDR3 sequences, over 15% of which show up once; more than 0.13% is in the top ten. Trimming removed 6 bases from V and 3 bases from J; junction bases left unmatched: 6. This CDR3 region has 15 residues. CDR1 is SGHTA, CDR2 FQGTGA, per germline. This TCR derives from a human donor in good health. Input material: naive CD4+ T cells from blood. J is TRBJ2-1 and V is TRBV7-3; 9 positions agree with TRBD2. The CDR3 nucleotides are TGTGCCAGCAGACCGACTAGCGGAAACTACAATGAGCAGTTCTTC. This sequence encodes CASRPTSGNYNEQFF.